This TCR beta chain was sequenced in a study of technical replicates of blood from several donors. Measured with immunoSEQ multiplex PCR; TCRdb has only the in-frame clones, and not every one. The table shows around 80,000 clones, with roughly 98% occurring only once. The CDR3 totals 19 residues. Germline assignment: CDR1 MNHEY and CDR2 SMNVEV (reference sequence). Trimming stripped 4 bases from V and 4 bases from J, with 27 bases between. Sample: T cells isolated from PBMCs. The J gene is TRBJ2-3, the V gene TRBV27; D remains ambiguous. This clonotype was obtained from a human donor in good health. CDR3 loop: CASSSLSTVTPVPSDTQYF. The CDR3 DNA is TGTGCCAGCAGTTCACTTTCGACTGTAACACCCGTTCCTTCAGATACGCAGTATTTT.